The entry below describes one TCR beta chain. Using immunoSEQ multiplex PCR, the repertoire was profiled, and TCRdb retains in-frame clones only, with some absent. The data hold some 1,900,000 clones, with approximately 95% observed a single time. The CDR3 loop spans 14 amino acids. Looked up from germline, CDR1 is SGHTS and CDR2 is YDEGEE. V dropped 2 bases and J dropped 7; count of bases not matched to a gene: 4. This specimen belongs to a study of shared clonotypes between healthy human individuals. The naive CD8 subset, CD45RO-negative cells positively selected for CCR7, excluded terminally differentiated effector memory CD45RA+ cells.

J is TRBJ1-4 and V is TRBV5-8; TRBD1 matches 8 bases. This TCR was recovered from a man aged 18 to 29 in good health. Input material: naive CD8+ T cells sorted from blood. CDR3 region: CASSLPGGLEKLFF. The CDR3 region has the DNA TGTGCCAGCAGCTTACCAGGGGGCCTTGAAAAACTGTTTTTT.